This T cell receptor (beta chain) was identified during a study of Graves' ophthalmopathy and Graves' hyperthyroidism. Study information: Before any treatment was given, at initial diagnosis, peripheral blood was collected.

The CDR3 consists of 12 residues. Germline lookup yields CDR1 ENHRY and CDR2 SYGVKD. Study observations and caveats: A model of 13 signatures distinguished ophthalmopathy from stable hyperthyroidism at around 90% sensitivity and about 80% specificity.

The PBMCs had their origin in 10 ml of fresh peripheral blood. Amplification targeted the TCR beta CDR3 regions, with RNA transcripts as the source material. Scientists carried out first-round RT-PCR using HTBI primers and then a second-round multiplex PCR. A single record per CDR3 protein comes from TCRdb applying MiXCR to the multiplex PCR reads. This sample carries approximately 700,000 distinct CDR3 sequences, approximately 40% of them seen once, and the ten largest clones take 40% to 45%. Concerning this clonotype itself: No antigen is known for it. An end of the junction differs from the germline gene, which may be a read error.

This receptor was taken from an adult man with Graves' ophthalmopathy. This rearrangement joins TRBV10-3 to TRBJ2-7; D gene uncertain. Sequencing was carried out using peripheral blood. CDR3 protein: CASSEPSYEQYF. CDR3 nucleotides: TGTGCCAGCAGTGAGCCATCCTACGAGCAGTACTTC.